These 3 T cell receptor beta chains originate from one sample sequenced in a study of cytomegalovirus exposure and HLA in healthy donors (dated by TCRdb to the late 2010s). The library was made by the immunoSEQ multiplex PCR assay. The multiplex PCR relied on a mix of 60 forward primers for TCR Vbeta segments and 13 reverse primers for TCR Jbeta segments. TCRdb took over this immuneACCESS table, retaining in-frame rearrangements with V and J assigned. Such tables are incomplete; in checked studies, under half of the missing clones stem from an unresolved V gene, and the remainder is unexplained. The sample contains fewer than 45,000 clones, 60% to 80% of them found a single time. The top ten hold more than 7% of the sample. The sequencing sample was made of PBMCs. The receptors come from a woman in her thirties in good health and CMV-seropositive.

This clone was observed a handful of times. The CDR3 DNA follows: TGTGCCAGCTCACCAACAGGACGGATGAACACTGAAGCTTTCTTT. Translated: CASSPTGRMNTEAFF. This chain links TRBV18 with TRBJ1-1; D is perhaps TRBD1 (5 bases). Deletions cut 2 bases from V and 0 bases from J, with 10 bases between. Germline V gene data show CDR1 as KGHSH and CDR2 as LQKENI. The CDR3 sequence is 15 residues long.

The V gene is TRBV28, the J gene TRBJ1-2; no clear D gene. Germline V gene data show CDR1 as MDHEN and CDR2 as SYDVKM. Trimming shortened V by 6 bases and J by 5 bases, and 16 bases separated the two germline ends. This CDR3 region has 14 residues. The CDR3 here is CASSSPEGGYGYTF. In DNA, the CDR3 is TGTGCCAGCAGCTCCCCCGAGGGAGGTTATGGCTACACCTTC.

This clone was counted once. The chain uses TRBV6-6 and TRBJ2-5; a possible D gene is TRBD1 (5 bases). This CDR3 has 16 amino acids. Between the trimmed V and J ends, which lost 0 bases and 7 bases, there was a span of 18 bases. Germline assignment: CDR1 MNHNY and CDR2 SVGAGI (reference sequence). In DNA, the CDR3 is TGTGCCAGCAGTTACTCGGGTCAGGGTCGGCGAGGGACCCAGTACTTC. It translates to CASSYSGQGRRGTQYF.